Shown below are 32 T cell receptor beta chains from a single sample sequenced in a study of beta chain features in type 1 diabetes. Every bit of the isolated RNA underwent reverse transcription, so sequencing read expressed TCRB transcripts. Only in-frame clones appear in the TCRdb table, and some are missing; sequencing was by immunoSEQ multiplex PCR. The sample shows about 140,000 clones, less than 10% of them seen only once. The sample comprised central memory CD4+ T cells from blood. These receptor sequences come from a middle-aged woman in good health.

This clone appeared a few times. CDR3 DNA sequence: TGCGCCAGCCGCGGCGGGACTAGCAGGAATGAGCAGTTCTTC. It specifies CASRGGTSRNEQFF. The chain has TRBV5-1 and TRBJ2-1; TRBD2 aligns across 9 bases. V was pared by 7 bases and J by 7 bases, with 9 bases of the junction left unmatched. Per the germline V gene, CDR1 is SGHRS and CDR2 is YFSETQ. The CDR3 runs 14 residues.

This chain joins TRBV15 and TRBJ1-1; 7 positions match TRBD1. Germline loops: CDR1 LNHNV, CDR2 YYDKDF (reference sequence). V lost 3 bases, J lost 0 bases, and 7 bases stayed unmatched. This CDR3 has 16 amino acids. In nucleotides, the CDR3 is TGTGCCACCAGCAGGGGACAGAAAGTGTTGAACACTGAAGCTTTCTTT. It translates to CATSRGQKVLNTEAFF.

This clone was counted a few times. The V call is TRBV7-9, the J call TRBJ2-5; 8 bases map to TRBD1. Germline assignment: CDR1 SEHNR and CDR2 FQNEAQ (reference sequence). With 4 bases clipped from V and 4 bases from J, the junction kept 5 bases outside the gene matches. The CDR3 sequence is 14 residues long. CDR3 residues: CASSSQGAGETQYF. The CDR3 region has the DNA TGTGCCAGCAGCTCGCAGGGGGCGGGAGAGACCCAGTACTTC.

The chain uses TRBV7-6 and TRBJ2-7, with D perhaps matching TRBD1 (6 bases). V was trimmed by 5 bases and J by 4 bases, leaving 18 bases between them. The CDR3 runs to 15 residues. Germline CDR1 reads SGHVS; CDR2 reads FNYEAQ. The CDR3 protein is CASSADLTGKYEQYF. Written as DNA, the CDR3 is TGTGCCAGCAGCGCAGACCTTACAGGGAAATACGAGCAGTACTTC.

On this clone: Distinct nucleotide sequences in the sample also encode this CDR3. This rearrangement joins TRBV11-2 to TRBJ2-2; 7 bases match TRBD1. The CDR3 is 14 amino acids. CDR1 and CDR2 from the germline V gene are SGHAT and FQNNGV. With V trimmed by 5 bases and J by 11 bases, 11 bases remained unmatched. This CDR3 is CASSQGQRNGELFF. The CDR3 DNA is TGTGCCAGCAGCCAGGGACAGCGAAACGGAGAGCTGTTTTTT. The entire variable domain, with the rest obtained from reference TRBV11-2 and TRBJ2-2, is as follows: EAGVAQSPRYKIIEKRQSVAFWCNPISGHATLYWYQQILGQGPKLLIQFQNNGVVDDSQLPKDRFSAERLKGVDSTLKIQPAKLEDSAVYLCASSQGQRNGELFFGEGSRLTVL.

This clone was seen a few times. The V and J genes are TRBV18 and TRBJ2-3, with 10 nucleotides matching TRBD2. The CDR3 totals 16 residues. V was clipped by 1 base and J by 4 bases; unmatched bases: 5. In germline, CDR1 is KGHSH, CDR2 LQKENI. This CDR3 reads CASSPQASGGSDTQYF. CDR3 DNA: TGTGCCAGCTCACCACAGGCTAGCGGGGGTTCAGATACGCAGTATTTT. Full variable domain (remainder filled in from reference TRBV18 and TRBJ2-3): NAGVMQNPRHLVRRRGQEARLRCSPMKGHSHVYWYRQLPEEGLKFMVYLQKENIIDESGMPKERFSAEFPKEGPSILRIQQVVRGDSAAYFCASSPQASGGSDTQYFGPGTRLTVL.

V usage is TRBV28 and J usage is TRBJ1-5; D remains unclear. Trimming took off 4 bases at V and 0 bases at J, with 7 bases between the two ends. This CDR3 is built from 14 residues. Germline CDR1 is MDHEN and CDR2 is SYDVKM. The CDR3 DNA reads TGTGCCAGCAGTTGGTCGGGTAGCAATCAGCCCCAGCATTTT. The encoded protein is CASSWSGSNQPQHF. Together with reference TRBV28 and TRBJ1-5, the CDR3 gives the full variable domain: DVKVTQSSRYLVKRTGEKVFLECVQDMDHENMFWYRQDPGLGLRLIYFSYDVKMKEKGDIPEGYSVSREKKERFSLILESASTNQTSMYLCASSWSGSNQPQHFGDGTRLSIL.

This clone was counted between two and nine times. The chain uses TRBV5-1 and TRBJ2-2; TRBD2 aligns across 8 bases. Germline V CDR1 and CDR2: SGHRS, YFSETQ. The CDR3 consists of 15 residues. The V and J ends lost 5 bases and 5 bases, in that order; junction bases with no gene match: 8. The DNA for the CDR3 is TGCGCCAGCAGGACGCCGGGGGGGCCGACCGGGGAGCTGTTTTTT. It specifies CASRTPGGPTGELFF.

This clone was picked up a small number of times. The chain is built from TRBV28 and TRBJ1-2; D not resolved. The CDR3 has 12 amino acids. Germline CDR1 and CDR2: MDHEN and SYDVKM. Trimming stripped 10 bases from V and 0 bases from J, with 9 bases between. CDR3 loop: CATALANYGYTF. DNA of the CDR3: TGTGCCACCGCATTAGCTAACTATGGCTACACCTTC.

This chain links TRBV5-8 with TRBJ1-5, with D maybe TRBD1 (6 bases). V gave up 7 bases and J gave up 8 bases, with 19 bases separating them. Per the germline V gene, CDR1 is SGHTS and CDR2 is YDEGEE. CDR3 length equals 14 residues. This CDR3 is CASLPNIRGEPQHF. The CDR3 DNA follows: TGTGCCAGCTTACCTAATATCAGGGGAGAGCCCCAGCATTTT.

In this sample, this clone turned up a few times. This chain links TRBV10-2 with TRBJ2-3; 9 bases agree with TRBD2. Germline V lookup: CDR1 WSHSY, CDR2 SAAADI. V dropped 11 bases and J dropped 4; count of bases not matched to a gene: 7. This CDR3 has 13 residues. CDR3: CASGTSKADTQYF. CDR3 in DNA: TGCGCCTCCGGGACTAGCAAGGCAGATACGCAGTATTTT.

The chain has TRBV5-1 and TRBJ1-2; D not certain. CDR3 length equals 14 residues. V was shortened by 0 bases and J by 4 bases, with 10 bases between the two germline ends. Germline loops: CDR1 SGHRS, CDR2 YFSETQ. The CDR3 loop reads CASSLEVGGYGYTF. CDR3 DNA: TGCGCCAGCAGCTTGGAAGTCGGTGGCTATGGCTACACCTTC.

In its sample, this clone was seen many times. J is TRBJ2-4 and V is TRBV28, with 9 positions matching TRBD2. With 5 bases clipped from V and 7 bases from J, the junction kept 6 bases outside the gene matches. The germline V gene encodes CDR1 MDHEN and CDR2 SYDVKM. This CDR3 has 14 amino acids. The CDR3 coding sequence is TGTGCCAGCAGTGCTCCGGGACTAGCTAACATTCAGTACTTC. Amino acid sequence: CASSAPGLANIQYF.

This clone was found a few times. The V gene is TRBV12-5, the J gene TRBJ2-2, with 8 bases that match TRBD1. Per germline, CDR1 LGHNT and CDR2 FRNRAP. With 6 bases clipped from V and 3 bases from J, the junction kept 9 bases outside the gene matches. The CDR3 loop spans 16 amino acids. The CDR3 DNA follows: TGTGCTAGTGGACCATCCAAGACAGGGGACACCGGGGAGCTGTTTTTT. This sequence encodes CASGPSKTGDTGELFF.

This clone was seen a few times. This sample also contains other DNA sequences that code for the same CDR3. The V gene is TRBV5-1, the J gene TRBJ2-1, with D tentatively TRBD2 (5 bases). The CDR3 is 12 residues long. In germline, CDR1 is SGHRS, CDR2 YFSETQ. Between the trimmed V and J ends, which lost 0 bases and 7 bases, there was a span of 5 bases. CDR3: CASSLGENEQFF. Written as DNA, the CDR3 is TGCGCCAGCAGCTTGGGGGAGAATGAGCAGTTCTTC.

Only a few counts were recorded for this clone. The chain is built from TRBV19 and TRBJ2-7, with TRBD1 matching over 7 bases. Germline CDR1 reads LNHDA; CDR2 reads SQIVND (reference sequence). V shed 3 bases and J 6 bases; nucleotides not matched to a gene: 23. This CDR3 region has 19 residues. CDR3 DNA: TGTGCCAGTAGTATTAAGACCCTGAGAACCTTCCAGGGGGTAACCGAGCAGTACTTC. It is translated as CASSIKTLRTFQGVTEQYF.

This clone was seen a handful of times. The CDR3 sequence is CSFTGLGTQYF. The CDR3 nucleotides are TGCAGCTTTACAGGATTGGGGACCCAGTACTTC. V usage is TRBV29-1 and J usage is TRBJ2-5; tentatively, D is TRBD1 (5 bases). The CDR3 consists of 11 residues. V lost 8 bases, J lost 7 bases, and 14 bases lay in between. In germline, CDR1 is SQVTM, CDR2 ANQGSEA.

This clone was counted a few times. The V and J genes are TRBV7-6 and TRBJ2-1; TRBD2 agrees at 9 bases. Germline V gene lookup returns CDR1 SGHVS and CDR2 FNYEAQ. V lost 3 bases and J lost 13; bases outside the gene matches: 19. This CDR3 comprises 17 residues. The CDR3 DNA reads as TGTGCCAGCAGCTTTATTCTTGCGGGGGGGCTACTTAGAGGACAGTTCTTC. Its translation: CASSFILAGGLLRGQFF.

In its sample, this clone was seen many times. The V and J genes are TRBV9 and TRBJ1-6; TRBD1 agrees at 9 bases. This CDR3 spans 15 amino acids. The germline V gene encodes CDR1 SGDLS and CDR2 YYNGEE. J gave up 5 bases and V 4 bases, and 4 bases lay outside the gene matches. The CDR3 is CASSRDRVNNSPLHF. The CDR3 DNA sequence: TGTGCCAGCAGCAGGGACAGGGTTAATAATTCACCCCTCCACTTT.

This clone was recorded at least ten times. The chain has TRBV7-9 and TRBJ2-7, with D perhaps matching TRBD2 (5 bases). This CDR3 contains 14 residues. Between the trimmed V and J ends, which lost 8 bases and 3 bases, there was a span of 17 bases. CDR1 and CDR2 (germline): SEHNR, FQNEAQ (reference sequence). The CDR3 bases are TGTGCCAGCTCCAGCGCCGGGGTTCGCTACGAGCAGTACTTC. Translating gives CASSSAGVRYEQYF. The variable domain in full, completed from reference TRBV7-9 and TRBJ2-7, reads DTGVSQNPRHKITKRGQNVTFRCDPISEHNRLYWYRQTLGQGPEFLTYFQNEAQLEKSRLLSDRFSAERPKGSFSTLEIQRTEQGDSAMYLCASSSAGVRYEQYFGPGTRLTVT.

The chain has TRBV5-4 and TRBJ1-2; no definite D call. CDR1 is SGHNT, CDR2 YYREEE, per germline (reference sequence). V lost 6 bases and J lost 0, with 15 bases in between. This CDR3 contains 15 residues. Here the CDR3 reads CASISPNSPNYGYTF. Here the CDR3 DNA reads TGTGCCAGCATCAGCCCCAACAGCCCTAACTATGGCTACACCTTC. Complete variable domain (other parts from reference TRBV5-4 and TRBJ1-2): ETGVTQSPTHLIKTRGQQVTLRCSSQSGHNTVSWYQQALGQGPQFIFQYYREEENGRGNFPPRFSGLQFPNYSSELNVNALELDDSALYLCASISPNSPNYGYTFGSGTRLTVV.

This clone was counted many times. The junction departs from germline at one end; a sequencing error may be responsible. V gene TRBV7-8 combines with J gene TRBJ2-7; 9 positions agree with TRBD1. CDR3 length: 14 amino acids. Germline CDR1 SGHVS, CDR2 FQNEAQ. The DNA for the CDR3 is TGTGCCAGCAGCTCTGGGGGCTCCGGGACAGGGACTTTCTTC. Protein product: CASSSGGSGTGTFF.

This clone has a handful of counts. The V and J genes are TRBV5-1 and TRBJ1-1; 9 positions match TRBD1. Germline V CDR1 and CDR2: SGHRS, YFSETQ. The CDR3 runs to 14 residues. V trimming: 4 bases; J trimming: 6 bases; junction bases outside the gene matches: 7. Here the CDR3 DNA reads TGCGCCAGCAGCACAGGGGGCGAGGGTCCTGAAGCTTTCTTT. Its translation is CASSTGGEGPEAFF.

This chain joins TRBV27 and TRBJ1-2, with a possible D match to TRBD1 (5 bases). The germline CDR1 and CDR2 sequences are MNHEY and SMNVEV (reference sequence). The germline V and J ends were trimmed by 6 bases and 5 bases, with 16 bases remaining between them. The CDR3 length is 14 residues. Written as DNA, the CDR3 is TGTGCCAGCAGATCGCGAGACAGTCATTATGGCTACACCTTC. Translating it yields CASRSRDSHYGYTF.

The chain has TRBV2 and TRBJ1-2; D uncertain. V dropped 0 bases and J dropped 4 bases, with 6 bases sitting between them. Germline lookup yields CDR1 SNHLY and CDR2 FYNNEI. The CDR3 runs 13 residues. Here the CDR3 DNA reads TGTGCCAGCAGTGAAGCCCGAGGCTATGGCTACACCTTC. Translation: CASSEARGYGYTF.

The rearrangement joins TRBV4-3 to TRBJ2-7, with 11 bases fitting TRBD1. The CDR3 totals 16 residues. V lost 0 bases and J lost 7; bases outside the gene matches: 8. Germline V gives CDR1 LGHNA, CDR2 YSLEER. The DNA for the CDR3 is TGCGCCAGCAGCCAAGATCGGGGACAGGGGGGGTTAGAGCAGTACTTC. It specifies CASSQDRGQGGLEQYF.

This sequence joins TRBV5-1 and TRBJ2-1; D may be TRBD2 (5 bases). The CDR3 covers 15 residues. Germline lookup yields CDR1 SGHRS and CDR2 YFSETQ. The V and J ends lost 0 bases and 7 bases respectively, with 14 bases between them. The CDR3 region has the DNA TGCGCCAGCAGCTTGGCTGCTTTGAGGGAAAATGAGCAGTTCTTC. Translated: CASSLAALRENEQFF. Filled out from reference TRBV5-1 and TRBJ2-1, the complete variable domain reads KAGVTQTPRYLIKTRGQQVTLSCSPISGHRSVSWYQQTPGQGLQFLFEYFSETQRNKGNFPGRFSGRQFSNSRSEMNVSTLELGDSALYLCASSLAALRENEQFFGPGTRLTVL.

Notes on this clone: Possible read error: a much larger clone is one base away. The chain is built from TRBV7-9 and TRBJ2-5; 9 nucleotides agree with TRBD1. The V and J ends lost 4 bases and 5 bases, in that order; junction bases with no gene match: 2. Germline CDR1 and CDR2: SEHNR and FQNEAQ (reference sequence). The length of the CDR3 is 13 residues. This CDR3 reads CASSWDRAETQYF. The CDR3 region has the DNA TGTGCCAGCAGCTGGGACAGGGCGGAGACCCAGTACTTC.

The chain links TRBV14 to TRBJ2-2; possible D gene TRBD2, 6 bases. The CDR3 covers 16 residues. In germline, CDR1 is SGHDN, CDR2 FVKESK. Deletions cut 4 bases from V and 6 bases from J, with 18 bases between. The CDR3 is CASSRSGLQAAGELFF. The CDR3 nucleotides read TGTGCCAGCAGCCGCTCGGGACTTCAGGCCGCCGGGGAGCTGTTTTTT.

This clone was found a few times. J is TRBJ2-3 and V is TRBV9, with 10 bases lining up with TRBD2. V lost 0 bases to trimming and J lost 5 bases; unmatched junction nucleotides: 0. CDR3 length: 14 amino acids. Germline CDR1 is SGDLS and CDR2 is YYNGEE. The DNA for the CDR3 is TGTGCCAGCAGCGTAGCTAGCGGGGGAGATACGCAGTATTTT. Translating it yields CASSVASGGDTQYF. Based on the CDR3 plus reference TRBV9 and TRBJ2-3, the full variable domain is DSGVTQTPKHLITATGQRVTLRCSPRSGDLSVYWYQQSLDQGLQFLIQYYNGEERAKGNILERFSAQQFPDLHSELNLSSLELGDSALYFCASSVASGGDTQYFGPGTRLTVL.

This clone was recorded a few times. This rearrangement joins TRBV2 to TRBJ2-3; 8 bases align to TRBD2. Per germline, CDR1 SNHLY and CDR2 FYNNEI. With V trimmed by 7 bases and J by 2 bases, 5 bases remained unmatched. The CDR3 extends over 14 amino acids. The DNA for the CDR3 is TGTGCCAGCAAAGCGGGGGTCAACACAGATACGCAGTATTTT. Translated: CASKAGVNTDTQYF.

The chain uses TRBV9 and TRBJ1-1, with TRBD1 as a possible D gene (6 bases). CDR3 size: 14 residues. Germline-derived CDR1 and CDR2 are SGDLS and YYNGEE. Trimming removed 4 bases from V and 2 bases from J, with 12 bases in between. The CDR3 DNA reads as TGTGCCAGCAGCCAAACACAGGGTAACACTGAAGCTTTCTTT. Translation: CASSQTQGNTEAFF.